This entry lists 7 T cell receptor beta chains sequenced from one sample in a study of human T cells and chemical hapten exposure. The library put unique molecular identifiers onto individual cDNA molecules. TCRdb re-called the reads through MiXCR, storing one row per CDR3 protein. In the table there are some 570 distinct CDR3 sequences, 92% of which are singletons. Treatment noted: therapeutic diphenylcyclopropenone sensitization with weekly scalp DPC. Source: whole blood, taken before DPC sensitization or 2, 6, or about 24 weeks after (not recorded which). These receptors all stem from an adult with alopecia areata. Some clones in this sample may be carry-over from other donors' samples. This table probably holds off-target reads from a library built for another chain.

The gene calls are TRBV20-1 and TRBJ1-5, with 10 bases matching TRBD1. V was clipped by 3 bases and J by 7 bases; unmatched bases: 6. This CDR3 comprises 14 residues. The germline V gene has CDR1 DFQATT and CDR2 SNEGSKA (reference sequence). The chain's CDR3 is CSASGQGEIQPQHF. CDR3 bases: TGCAGTGCTAGTGGACAGGGGGAAATACAGCCCCAGCATTTT.

This clonotype was picked up one time. The CDR3 region is CSASRGTGSSYEQYF. The DNA for the CDR3 is TGCAGTGCTAGTAGGGGTACAGGTAGCTCCTACGAGCAGTACTTC. The chain has TRBV20-1 and TRBJ2-7; TRBD1 might be the D (5 bases). V dropped 3 bases and J dropped 0 bases, with 15 bases sitting between them. This CDR3 contains 15 residues. Germline V lookup: CDR1 DFQATT, CDR2 SNEGSKA (reference sequence).

The chain combines TRBV6-2 or TRBV6-3 with TRBJ2-1; D ambiguous. Trimming left V 2 bases short and J 4 bases short, with 3 bases between. Germline V gives CDR1 MNHEY, CDR2 SVGEGT. The CDR3 is made up of 12 amino acids. The CDR3 loop is CASSYLYNEQFF. The CDR3 DNA reads TGTGCCAGCAGTTACCTTTACAATGAGCAGTTCTTC.

This sequence joins TRBV6-2 or TRBV6-3 and TRBJ2-1, with unresolved D. From germline, CDR1 is MNHEY and CDR2 SVGEGT. This CDR3 is 13 amino acids long. V was pared by 4 bases and J by 6 bases, with 10 bases between. CDR3 nucleotides: TGTGCCAGCAGTTTCGGATCCGCCAATGAGCAGTTCTTC. As protein: CASSFGSANEQFF.

The chain combines TRBV7-9 with TRBJ2-7, with a tentative D call TRBD1 (5 bases). CDR3 length equals 13 residues. Germline V gene lookup returns CDR1 SEHNR and CDR2 FQNEAQ (reference sequence). V lost 1 base to trimming and J lost 2 bases, with 6 bases between them. CDR3 sequence: CASSLEGPYEQYF. The DNA of the CDR3 is TGTGCCAGCAGCTTAGAGGGGCCCTACGAGCAGTACTTC.

The J gene is TRBJ2-3, the V gene TRBV5-8, with D perhaps matching TRBD1 (5 bases). V dropped 7 bases and J dropped 3 bases, with 9 bases sitting between them. The CDR3 loop spans 12 amino acids. The V gene's germline CDR1 is SGHTS and CDR2 YDEGEE. CDR3 nucleotide sequence: TGTGCCAGCGTCTCAGGGACAGATACGCAGTATTTT. Translating it yields CASVSGTDTQYF.

The rearrangement uses TRBV6-6 and TRBJ1-2; maybe TRBD1 (6 bases). CDR3 length equals 14 residues. Germline V gene sequence: CDR1 MNHNY, CDR2 SVGAGI (reference sequence). The germline V and J ends were trimmed by 1 base and 4 bases, with 10 bases remaining between them. The CDR3 sequence is CASSYLDSFYGYTF. CDR3 DNA: TGTGCCAGCAGTTACTTGGACAGCTTCTATGGCTACACCTTC.